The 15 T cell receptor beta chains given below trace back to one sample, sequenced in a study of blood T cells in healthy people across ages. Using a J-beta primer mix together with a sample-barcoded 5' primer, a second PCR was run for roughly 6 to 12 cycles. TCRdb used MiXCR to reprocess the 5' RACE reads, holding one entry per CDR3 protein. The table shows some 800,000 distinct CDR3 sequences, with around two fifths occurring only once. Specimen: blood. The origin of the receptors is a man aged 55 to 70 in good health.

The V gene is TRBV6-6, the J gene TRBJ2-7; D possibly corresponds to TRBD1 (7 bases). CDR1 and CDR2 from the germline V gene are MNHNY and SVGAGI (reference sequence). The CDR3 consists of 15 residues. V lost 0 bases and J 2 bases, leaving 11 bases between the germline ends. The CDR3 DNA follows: TGTGCCAGCAGTTACTCGCCAGGGGGGACCTACGAGCAGTACTTC. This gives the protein CASSYSPGGTYEQYF.

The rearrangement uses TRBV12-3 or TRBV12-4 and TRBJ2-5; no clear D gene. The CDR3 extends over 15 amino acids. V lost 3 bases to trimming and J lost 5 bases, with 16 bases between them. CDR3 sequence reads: CASSFGPPLRETQYF. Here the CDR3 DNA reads TGTGCCAGCAGTTTTGGGCCACCTCTCCGGGAGACCCAGTACTTC.

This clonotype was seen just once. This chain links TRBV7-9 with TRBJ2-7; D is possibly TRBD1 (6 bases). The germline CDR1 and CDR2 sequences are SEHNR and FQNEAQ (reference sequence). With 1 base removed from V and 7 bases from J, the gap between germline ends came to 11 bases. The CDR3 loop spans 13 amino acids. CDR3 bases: TGTGCCAGCAGCTTAGGGGACACCAATGAGCAGTACTTC. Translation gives CASSLGDTNEQYF.

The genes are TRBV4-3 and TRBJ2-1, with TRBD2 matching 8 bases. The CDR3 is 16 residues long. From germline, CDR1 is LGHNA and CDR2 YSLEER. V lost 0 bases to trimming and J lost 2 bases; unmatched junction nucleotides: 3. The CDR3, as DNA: TGCGCCAGCAGCCAAGATCGGCGGGGGGCCTACAATGAGCAGTTCTTC. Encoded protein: CASSQDRRGAYNEQFF.

Written as DNA, the CDR3 is TGTGCCAGCAGCTTCGGGACTAGCAGCAATGAGCAGTTCTTC. Translation: CASSFGTSSNEQFF. The rearrangement joins TRBV7-2 to TRBJ2-1; 9 bases line up with TRBD2. There are 14 residues in the CDR3. The germline CDR1 and CDR2 sequences are SGHTA and FQGNSA. V lost 3 bases, J lost 6 bases, and 3 bases stayed unmatched. Full variable domain (remainder filled in from reference TRBV7-2 and TRBJ2-1): GAGVSQSPSNKVTEKGKDVELRCDPISGHTALYWYRQSLGQGLEFLIYFQGNSAPDKSGLPSDRFSAERTGGSVSTLTIQRTQQEDSAVYLCASSFGTSSNEQFFGPGTRLTVL.

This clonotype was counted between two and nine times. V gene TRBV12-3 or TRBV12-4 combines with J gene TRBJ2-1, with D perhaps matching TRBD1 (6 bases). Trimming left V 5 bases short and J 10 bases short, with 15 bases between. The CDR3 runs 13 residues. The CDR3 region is CASSQQGFREQFF. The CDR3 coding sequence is TGTGCCAGCAGTCAACAGGGTTTTAGGGAGCAGTTCTTC.

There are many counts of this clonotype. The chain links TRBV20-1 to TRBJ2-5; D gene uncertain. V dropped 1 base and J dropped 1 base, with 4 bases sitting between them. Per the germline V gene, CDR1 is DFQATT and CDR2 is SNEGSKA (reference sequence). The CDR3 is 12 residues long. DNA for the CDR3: TGCAGTGCTAGAGTTAGCCAAGAGACCCAGTACTTC. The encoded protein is CSARVSQETQYF.

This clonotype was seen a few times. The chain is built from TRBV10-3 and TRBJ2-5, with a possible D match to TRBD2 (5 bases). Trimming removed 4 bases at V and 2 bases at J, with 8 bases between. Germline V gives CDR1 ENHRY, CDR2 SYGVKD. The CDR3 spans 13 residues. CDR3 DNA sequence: TGTGCCATCAGTGCGGGGAAACAAGAGACCCAGTACTTC. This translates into CAISAGKQETQYF.

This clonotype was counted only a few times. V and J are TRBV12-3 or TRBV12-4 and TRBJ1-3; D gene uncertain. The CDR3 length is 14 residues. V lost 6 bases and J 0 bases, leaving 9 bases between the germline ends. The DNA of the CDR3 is TGTGCCAGCAGCACCGTCCGCTCTGGAAACACCATATATTTT. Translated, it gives CASSTVRSGNTIYF.

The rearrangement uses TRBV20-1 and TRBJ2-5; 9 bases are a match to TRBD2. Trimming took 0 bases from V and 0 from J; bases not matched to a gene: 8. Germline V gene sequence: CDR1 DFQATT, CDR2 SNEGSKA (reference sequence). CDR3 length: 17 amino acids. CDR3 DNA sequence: TGCAGTGCTAGAGACCTCAGCGGGGGGTCCCACCAAGAGACCCAGTACTTC. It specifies CSARDLSGGSHQETQYF.

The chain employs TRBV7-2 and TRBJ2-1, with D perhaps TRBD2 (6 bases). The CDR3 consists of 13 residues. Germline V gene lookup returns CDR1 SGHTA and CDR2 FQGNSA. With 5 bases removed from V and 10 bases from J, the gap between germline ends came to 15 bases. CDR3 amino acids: CASSTAGGVEQFF. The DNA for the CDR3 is TGTGCCAGCAGCACGGCCGGGGGAGTCGAGCAGTTCTTC.

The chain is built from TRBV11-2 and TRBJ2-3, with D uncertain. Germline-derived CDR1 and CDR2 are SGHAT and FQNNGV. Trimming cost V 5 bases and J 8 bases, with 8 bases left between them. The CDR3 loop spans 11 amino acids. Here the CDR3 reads CASSVGGTQYF. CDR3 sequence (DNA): TGTGCCAGCAGCGTGGGCGGTACGCAGTATTTT. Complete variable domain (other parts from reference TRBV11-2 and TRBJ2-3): EAGVAQSPRYKIIEKRQSVAFWCNPISGHATLYWYQQILGQGPKLLIQFQNNGVVDDSQLPKDRFSAERLKGVDSTLKIQPAKLEDSAVYLCASSVGGTQYFGPGTRLTVL.

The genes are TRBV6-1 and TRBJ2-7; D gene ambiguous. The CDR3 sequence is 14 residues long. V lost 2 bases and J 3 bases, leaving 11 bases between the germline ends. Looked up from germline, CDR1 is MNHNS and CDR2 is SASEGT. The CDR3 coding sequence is TGTGCCAGCAGTGAAAGGTCCGGTGGCTACGAGCAGTACTTC. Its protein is CASSERSGGYEQYF.

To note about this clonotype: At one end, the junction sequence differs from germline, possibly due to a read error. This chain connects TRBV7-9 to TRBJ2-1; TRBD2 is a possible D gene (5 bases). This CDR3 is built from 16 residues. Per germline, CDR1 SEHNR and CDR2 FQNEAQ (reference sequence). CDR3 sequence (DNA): TGTCCCAGCAGCTTAGCGCTAGGCCGCTCCTACAATGAGCAGTTCTTC. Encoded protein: CPSSLALGRSYNEQFF.

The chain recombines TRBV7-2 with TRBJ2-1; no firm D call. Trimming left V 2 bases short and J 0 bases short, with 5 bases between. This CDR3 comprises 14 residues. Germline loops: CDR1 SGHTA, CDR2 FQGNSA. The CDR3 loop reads CASSLFSSYNEQFF. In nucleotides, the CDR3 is TGTGCCAGCAGCTTATTCTCCTCCTACAATGAGCAGTTCTTC.